This T cell receptor beta chain originates from a study of vaccination effects on CD4 cells after COVID-19. Study summary: ViraFEST expansion of antigen-specific CD4+ T cells with viral peptide pools preceded sequencing.

Having been cultured for roughly 11 days, the cells underwent CD4+ T cell isolation. Vaccinated participants had no history of SARS-CoV-2 infection and tested negative for nucleocapsid antibodies. Half-medium replacement with IL-2 medium occurred on days 3 and 7. The CDR3 is 15 residues long. CDR1 and CDR2 from the germline V gene are LNHNV and YYDKDF (reference sequence). Trimming removed 1 base at V and 2 bases at J, with 8 bases between. Remarks on this clone: Its antigen is unknown.

Data came from immunoSEQ multiplex PCR; TCRdb stores just in-frame clones and leaves some out. The repertoire holds around 70,000 clones, 70% to 80% seen once, with approximately 2% in the top ten. The specimen was CD4+ T cells from PBMCs cultured without peptide, collected before COVID-19 vaccination. The receptor's source is a human donor who received a COVID-19 vaccine. The gene calls are TRBV15 and TRBJ1-4; TRBD1 is a possible D gene (5 bases). The CDR3: CATSRGGGTNEKLFF. The CDR3, as DNA: TGTGCCACCAGCAGAGGCGGGGGGACTAATGAAAAACTGTTTTTT.